This T cell receptor beta chain was retrieved from a study of T cells after yellow fever vaccination. By 5'RACE template switching, TCR cDNA was produced, with a universal primer site and UMIs added in the process. TCRdb independently ran MiXCR on the 5' RACE reads; one entry per CDR3 protein. The sample has about 340,000 distinct CDR3 sequences; 8.7% are singletons. Study-level results: It was the secondary response that reached its peak faster, day 5 versus 15, but it was weaker. After the booster, 95% to 98% of CD4 and approximately 90% of CD8 primary-response clones were re-detected.

The V end lost 6 bases, the J end lost 2 bases, and 10 bases lay between the germline ends. This CDR3 has 13 amino acids. Per germline, CDR1 MNHEY and CDR2 SMNVEV (reference sequence). Worth noting for this clonotype: What it recognizes is unknown.

The specimen comprised PBMCs, sampled on the day of the first yellow fever vaccination. The sequence derives from a man younger than 30 who received the YFV17D yellow fever vaccine. V usage is TRBV27 and J usage is TRBJ2-5, with D hard to call. CDR3 sequence: CASSPYRQETQYF. The CDR3 DNA sequence: TGTGCCAGCAGCCCCTATCGACAAGAGACCCAGTACTTC.